This T cell receptor (beta chain) was found in a study of blood T cell repertoires in COVID-19. J gave up 4 bases and V 0 bases, and 5 bases lay outside the gene matches. Germline loops: CDR1 SGDLS, CDR2 YYNGEE. This CDR3 is built from 17 residues. Using immunoSEQ multiplex PCR, the repertoire was profiled, and TCRdb retains in-frame clones only, with some absent. This sample carries around 310,000 clones, just under 90% of them seen once, and the ten largest clones take roughly a tenth. Sample: PBMCs or T cells enriched from blood (not recorded which). The chain employs TRBV9 and TRBJ2-1; TRBD2 matches at 12 bases. The source is a woman younger than 45 who had recovered from COVID-19. The CDR3 loop reads CASSVAASGRVYNEQFF. CDR3 bases: TGTGCCAGCAGCGTAGCGGCTAGCGGGAGGGTATACAATGAGCAGTTCTTC.